This T cell receptor (beta chain) stems from a study of blood T cell repertoires in COVID-19. Study details: PBMCs, B-cell-depleted T cells, or T cells provided the cDNA or gDNA that made up the material.

Sequencing was performed with immunoSEQ multiplex PCR; in TCRdb, only in-frame clones are kept and a portion is missing. The sample has approximately 150,000 clones, around 87% seen once; the top ten hold 37%. The CDR3 extends over 14 amino acids. V shed 5 bases, J shed 5 bases, and the junction held 1 base outside the gene matches. Germline-derived CDR1 and CDR2 are SGHTA and FQGNSA. The chain carries TRBV7-2 and TRBJ2-1; 12 bases are a match to TRBD2. The sequenced material came from peripheral blood. This receptor was identified in a man aged 50-59 years who had recovered from COVID-19. The CDR3 DNA sequence: TGTGCCAGCAGCCGGACTAGCGGGAACAATGAGCAGTTCTTC. Protein product: CASSRTSGNNEQFF.